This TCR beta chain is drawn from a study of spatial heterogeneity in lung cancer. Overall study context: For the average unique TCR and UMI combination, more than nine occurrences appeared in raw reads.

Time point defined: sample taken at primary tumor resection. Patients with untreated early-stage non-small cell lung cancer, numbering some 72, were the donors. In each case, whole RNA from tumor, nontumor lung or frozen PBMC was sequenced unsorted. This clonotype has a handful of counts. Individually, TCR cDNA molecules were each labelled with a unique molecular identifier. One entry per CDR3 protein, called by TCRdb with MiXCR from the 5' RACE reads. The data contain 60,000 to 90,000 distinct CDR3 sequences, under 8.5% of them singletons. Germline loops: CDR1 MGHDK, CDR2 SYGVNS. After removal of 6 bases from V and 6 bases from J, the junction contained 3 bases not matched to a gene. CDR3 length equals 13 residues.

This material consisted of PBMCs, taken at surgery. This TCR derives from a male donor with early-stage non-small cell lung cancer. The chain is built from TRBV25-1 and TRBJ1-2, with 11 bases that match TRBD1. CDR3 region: CASRGQGANGYTF. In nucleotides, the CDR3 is TGTGCCAGCAGAGGACAGGGGGCGAATGGCTACACCTTC.